The rows below give T cell receptor beta chains drawn from one sample of a study of blood T cells in healthy people across ages. TCRdb re-called the 5' RACE reads with MiXCR, one entry per CDR3 protein. Of about 680,000 distinct CDR3 sequences in the sample, roughly 49% were seen once. The sequencing input was blood. The receptor set was obtained from a woman aged 60 to 75 in good health. Each CDR3 is given with its conserved first and last residue. Fields, in order: CDR3 length, J gene, V gene, CDR3 protein.

>12|TRBJ2-5|TRBV6-4
CASSGTGSEQYF
>12|.|TRBV3-1
CASSQGVHEQYF
>16|.|TRBV15
CATSKRLAGVSHEQYF
>15|TRBJ2-7|TRBV10-3
CAISEPGQKGYEQYF
>16|TRBJ1-1|TRBV7-2
CASSRDPPGLNTEAFF
>17|TRBJ2-1|TRBV11-2
CASSLGPWTDYLGEQFF
>14|TRBJ2-3|TRBV7-2
CASSLIPDTDTQYF
>15|TRBJ2-1|TRBV4-2
CASSQDREIYNEQFF
>14|TRBJ2-1|TRBV21-1
CASPLAGPYNEQFF
>15|TRBJ1-6|TRBV27
CASSFRSGQFSPLHF
>14|TRBJ1-2|TRBV6-2/TRBV6-3
CASSYTDRPYGYTF
>17|TRBJ2-5|TRBV4-2
CASSPEPASGRGNEQYF
>13|TRBJ1-1|TRBV29-1
CSVRQGPSTEAFF
>17|TRBJ2-3|TRBV7-2
CASSLETGGGGTDTQYF
>14|TRBJ2-5|TRBV6-5
CASRDDSGVETQYF
>16|TRBJ2-5|TRBV28
CASSPRQGLGQGTQYF
>13|TRBJ2-7|TRBV4-3
CASSQWINYEQYF
>15|TRBJ1-4|TRBV4-2
CASSHPTTQDEKLFF
>16|TRBJ2-1|TRBV27
CASSLSKASGTVWQFF
>17|TRBJ2-1|TRBV29-1
CSVKSTSGRGEYNEQFF
>17|TRBJ2-5|TRBV4-3
CASSQDNPGGIEETQYF
>14|TRBJ2-1|TRBV20-1
CSADTDRGWYEQFF
>13|TRBJ2-7|TRBV5-1
CATRRQGRHEQYF
>12|TRBJ2-7|TRBV4-3
CASSPYHNEQYF
>13|TRBJ1-2|TRBV20-1
CSARTGDNYGYTF
>11|TRBJ2-1|TRBV29-1
CSTRQTNEQFF
>13|TRBJ1-1|TRBV28
CASGGSLSSEAFF
>13|TRBJ1-5|TRBV6-6
CASRTDSNQPQHF
>13|TRBJ1-1|TRBV15
CATSRGRNTEAFF
>16|TRBJ2-5|TRBV7-2
CASSLVGTSGQETQYF
>15|TRBJ2-1|TRBV18
CASSQSVGSWGEQFF
>12|TRBJ2-1|TRBV20-1
CSTLARVNEQFF
>14|TRBJ2-7|TRBV5-1
CASSLGGHPYEQYF
>14|TRBJ2-1|TRBV28
CASSVEGFPNEQFF
>13|TRBJ2-7|TRBV5-1
CASSRDGSYEQYF
>15|TRBJ2-6|TRBV7-2
CASSPQTTVANVLTF
>13|TRBJ2-7|TRBV10-3
CAISSSETYEQYF
>17|TRBJ2-5|TRBV4-1
CASSQDLGGGVGETQYF
>15|TRBJ2-5|TRBV5-1
CVSSAPSGGQETQYF
>16|TRBJ2-3|TRBV7-9
CASSPRGVAETGTQYF
>15|TRBJ1-2|TRBV20-1
CSAESGTAINYGYTF
>15|TRBJ2-7|TRBV12-3/TRBV12-4
CASSLSGLGPYEQYF